These 16 T cell receptor beta chains came from one sample sequenced in a study of cytomegalovirus exposure and HLA in healthy donors. Researchers ran the PCR with 60 Vbeta and 13 Jbeta primers. The protocol was immunoSEQ multiplex PCR, while the TCRdb copy is restricted to in-frame clones and leaves out a portion. The repertoire holds roughly 200,000 clones, with about four fifths as singletons. Sample: PBMCs. Receptor source: a woman younger than 35 in good health and CMV-seronegative.

The chain joins TRBV27 to TRBJ2-6; 8 bases are shared with TRBD1. V lost 8 bases to trimming and J lost 0 bases; unmatched junction nucleotides: 9. Germline values: CDR1 MNHEY, CDR2 SMNVEV (reference sequence). The CDR3 has 17 residues. The CDR3 nucleotides read TGTGCCAGCCGGGACGGACAGGGATTCTCTGGGGCCAACGTCCTGACTTTC. Encoded protein: CASRDGQGFSGANVLTF.

The V gene is TRBV18, the J gene TRBJ2-5; maybe TRBD1 (5 bases). V was trimmed by 5 bases and J by 3 bases, leaving 10 bases between them. Germline assignment: CDR1 KGHSH and CDR2 LQKENI. The CDR3 loop spans 13 amino acids. In DNA form, the CDR3 reads TGTGCCAGCTCATTTGACAGAAAAGAGACCCAGTACTTC. Its translation is CASSFDRKETQYF.

The rearrangement joins TRBV6-1 to TRBJ2-7; TRBD2 matches at 9 bases. V lost 6 bases and J lost 3; bases outside the gene matches: 9. The CDR3 is 15 residues long. Germline CDR1 MNHNS, CDR2 SASEGT. CDR3: CASSKPTSGFYEQYF. The CDR3 DNA follows: TGTGCCAGCAGCAAACCGACTAGCGGATTCTACGAGCAGTACTTC.

The chain employs TRBV27 and TRBJ2-7; a weak D match, TRBD1 (6 bases). The V gene lost 5 bases and the J gene lost 2 bases, with 19 bases spanning the gap. The CDR3 loop spans 16 amino acids. Germline CDR1 reads MNHEY; CDR2 reads SMNVEV (reference sequence). The DNA for the CDR3 is TGTGCCAGCAGTCCCCGACAGGCTCCGTTGCCCTACGAGCAGTACTTC. Protein sequence: CASSPRQAPLPYEQYF.

The rearrangement joins TRBV19 to TRBJ1-4; weak D call: TRBD1 (6 bases). The CDR3 runs 12 residues. Per germline, CDR1 LNHDA and CDR2 SQIVND (reference sequence). Trimming stripped 6 bases from V and 8 bases from J, with 10 bases between. The CDR3 loop is CASSDRLEKLFF. DNA for the CDR3: TGTGCCAGTAGCGACAGGTTGGAAAAACTGTTTTTT.

The V and J genes are TRBV11-3 and TRBJ2-3; TRBD2 agrees at 9 bases. Trimming at V came to 0 bases and at J to 1 base, leaving 8 bases not matched to a gene. Germline V gives CDR1 SGHNT, CDR2 YENEEA. CDR3 length: 18 residues. CDR3 in DNA: TGTGCCAGCAGCTTAGATCGCGGTAGCGGGAGAGGCACAGATACGCAGTATTTT. Translated: CASSLDRGSGRGTDTQYF.

This chain uses TRBV5-4 with TRBJ2-7; D call uncertain. V lost 0 bases and J lost 6, with 13 bases in between. The germline CDR1 and CDR2 sequences are SGHNT and YYREEE (reference sequence). The length of the CDR3 is 14 residues. CDR3 amino acids: CASSLDGRTVEQYF. The CDR3 bases are TGTGCCAGCAGCTTGGACGGTAGAACTGTCGAGCAGTACTTC.

J is TRBJ2-7 and V is TRBV29-1, with 7 bases matching TRBD1. The CDR3 has 13 residues. Germline CDR1 SQVTM, CDR2 ANQGSEA. V trimming: 3 bases; J trimming: 4 bases; junction bases outside the gene matches: 6. The CDR3 nucleotides read TGCAGCGTTGAGGGACAGTTTGGGTACGAGCAGTACTTC. This encodes CSVEGQFGYEQYF.

In the case of this clone: This same CDR3 is encoded by further DNA sequences in the sample. V gene TRBV9 combines with J gene TRBJ1-2, with no clear D. This CDR3 has 13 residues. Germline CDR1 and CDR2: SGDLS and YYNGEE. V was cut by 3 bases and J by 3 bases, with 9 bases left in between. DNA of the CDR3: TGTGCCAGCAGCGGAACACGGGACTATGGCTACACCTTC. Amino acids: CASSGTRDYGYTF.

This clone has just a few counts. V is TRBV5-4 and J is TRBJ2-1, with 8 bases lining up with TRBD2. The CDR3 is 12 residues long. V was pared by 4 bases and J by 15 bases, with 9 bases of the junction left unmatched. Germline assignment: CDR1 SGHNT and CDR2 YYREEE (reference sequence). As DNA, the CDR3 is TGTGCCAGCAGCGAGAGCGGGAGACATCCGTTCTTC. Its translation: CASSESGRHPFF.

V is TRBV9 and J is TRBJ2-3; maybe TRBD2 (6 bases). CDR1 is SGDLS and CDR2 is YYNGEE in the germline V gene. V lost 1 base, J lost 3 bases, and 12 bases lay in between. The CDR3 extends over 15 amino acids. Here the CDR3 DNA reads TGTGCCAGCAGCGTACCCGACGGAGGGACAGATACGCAGTATTTT. Translated, it gives CASSVPDGGTDTQYF.

The genes are TRBV28 and TRBJ2-5; D may be TRBD1 (5 bases). Between the trimmed V and J ends, which lost 3 bases and 5 bases, there was a span of 16 bases. This CDR3 has 15 residues. Germline CDR1 reads MDHEN; CDR2 reads SYDVKM. The CDR3 region has the DNA TGTGCCAGCAGTTTTTCCAGGGATATATTGGAGACCCAGTACTTC. It encodes CASSFSRDILETQYF.

J is TRBJ2-5 and V is TRBV15; no definite D call. Trimming stripped 1 base from V and 5 bases from J, with 8 bases between. The CDR3 has 13 amino acids. CDR1 and CDR2 from the germline V gene are LNHNV and YYDKDF (reference sequence). In DNA, the CDR3 is TGTGCCACCAGCAGAGTTGTAATTGAGACCCAGTACTTC. Translation: CATSRVVIETQYF.

This chain uses TRBV7-9 with TRBJ2-7; D possibly corresponds to TRBD1 (6 bases). CDR1 is SEHNR and CDR2 is FQNEAQ in the germline V gene (reference sequence). The CDR3 contains 13 residues. The V and J ends lost 8 bases and 4 bases respectively, with 15 bases between them. The CDR3 reads CASAQGEFYEQYV. In nucleotides, the CDR3 is TGTGCCAGCGCACAGGGAGAGTTTTACGAGCAGTACGTC.

Regarding this clone: Other DNA sequences from this sample encode an identical CDR3 as well. J is TRBJ1-5 and V is TRBV7-9; 9 bases are a match to TRBD1. CDR3 length: 19 amino acids. In germline, CDR1 is SEHNR, CDR2 FQNEAQ (reference sequence). With V trimmed by 5 bases and J by 0 bases, 14 bases remained unmatched. The CDR3 loop is CASSRGPPGTGFSNQPQHF. In DNA, the CDR3 is TGTGCCAGCAGCCGGGGACCTCCGGGGACAGGGTTTAGCAATCAGCCCCAGCATTTT.

The rearrangement joins TRBV14 to TRBJ2-2; TRBD1 agrees at 7 bases. Per the germline V gene, CDR1 is SGHDN and CDR2 is FVKESK. J was trimmed by 6 bases and V by 3 bases; bases with no gene match: 10. The CDR3 has 16 amino acids. The CDR3 DNA follows: TGTGCCAGCAGCCATTATTTAACCACAGGGGCCGGGGAGCTGTTTTTT. Its protein is CASSHYLTTGAGELFF. Full variable domain (rest looked up from reference TRBV14 and TRBJ2-2): EAGVTQFPSHSVIEKGQTVTLRCDPISGHDNLYWYRRVMGKEIKFLLHFVKESKQDESGMPNNRFLAERTGGTYSTLKVQPAELEDSGVYFCASSHYLTTGAGELFFGEGSRLTVL.